This T cell receptor beta chain originates from a study of blood T cell repertoires in COVID-19. CDR3 length: 16 residues. The V gene end was trimmed by 2 bases and the J gene end by 6 bases; junction bases not matched to a gene: 11. Germline loops: CDR1 MNHEY, CDR2 SVGAGI. TCRdb's copy holds only in-frame clones and misses some; the assay was immunoSEQ multiplex PCR. The sample carries fewer than 350,000 clones, nearly 90% recorded once. This sequence joins TRBV6-5 and TRBJ1-2; 8 nucleotides line up with TRBD1. The source is a man between 18 and 29 years old with active or convalescent COVID-19. Sequenced: peripheral blood. The CDR3: CASSYGQGASGNGYTF. DNA for the CDR3: TGTGCCAGCAGTTACGGGCAGGGGGCGTCGGGAAATGGCTACACCTTC.